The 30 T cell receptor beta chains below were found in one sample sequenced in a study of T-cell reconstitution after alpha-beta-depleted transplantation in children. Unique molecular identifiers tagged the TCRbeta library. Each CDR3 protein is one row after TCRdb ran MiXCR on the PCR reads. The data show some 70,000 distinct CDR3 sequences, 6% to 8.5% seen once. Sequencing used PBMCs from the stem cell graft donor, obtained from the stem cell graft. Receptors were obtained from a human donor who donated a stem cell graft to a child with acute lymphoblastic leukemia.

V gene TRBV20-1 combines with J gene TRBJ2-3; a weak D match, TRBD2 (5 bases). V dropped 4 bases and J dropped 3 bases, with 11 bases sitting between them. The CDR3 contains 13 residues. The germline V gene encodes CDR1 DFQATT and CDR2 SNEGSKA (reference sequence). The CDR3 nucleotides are TGCAGTGCTAAGGAACTAGGGACAGATACGCAGTATTTT. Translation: CSAKELGTDTQYF.

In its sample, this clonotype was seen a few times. The CDR3: CASRWEVGPESGELFF. The CDR3 coding sequence is TGTGCCAGCAGGTGGGAGGTAGGCCCAGAGTCCGGGGAGCTGTTTTTT. This sequence joins TRBV27 and TRBJ2-2; weak D call: TRBD2 (6 bases). Trimming pared 6 bases from V and 6 bases from J, leaving 20 bases between. Per the germline V gene, CDR1 is MNHEY and CDR2 is SMNVEV (reference sequence). The CDR3 has 16 amino acids.

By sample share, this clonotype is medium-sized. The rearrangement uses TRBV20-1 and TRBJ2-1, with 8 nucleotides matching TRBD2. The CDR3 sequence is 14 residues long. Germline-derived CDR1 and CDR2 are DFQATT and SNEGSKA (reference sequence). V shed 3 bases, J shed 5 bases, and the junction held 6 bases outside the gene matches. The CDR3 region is CSARGTSENNEQFF. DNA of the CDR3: TGCAGTGCTAGGGGGACTAGTGAGAACAATGAGCAGTTCTTC.

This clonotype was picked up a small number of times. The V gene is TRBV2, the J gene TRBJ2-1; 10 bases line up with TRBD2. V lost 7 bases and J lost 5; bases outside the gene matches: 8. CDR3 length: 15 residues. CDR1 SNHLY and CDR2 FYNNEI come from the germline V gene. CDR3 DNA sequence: TGTGCCAGCACCCCTCAGCGGGGGGGAAACAATGAGCAGTTCTTC. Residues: CASTPQRGGNNEQFF.

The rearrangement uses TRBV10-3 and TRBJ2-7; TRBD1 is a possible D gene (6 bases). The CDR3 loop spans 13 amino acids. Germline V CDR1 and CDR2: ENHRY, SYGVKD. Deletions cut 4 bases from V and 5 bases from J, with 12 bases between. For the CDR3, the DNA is TGTGCCATCAGTGGTACAGGGTTGGACGAGCAGTACTTC. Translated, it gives CAISGTGLDEQYF.

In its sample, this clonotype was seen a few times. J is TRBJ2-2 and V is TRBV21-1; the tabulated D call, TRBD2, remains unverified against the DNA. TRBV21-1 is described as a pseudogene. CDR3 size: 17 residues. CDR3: CASSEPGSGANTGELFF. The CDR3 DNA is TGTGCCAGCAGCGAACCCGGTAGCGGGGCGAACACCGGGGAGCTGTTTTTT.

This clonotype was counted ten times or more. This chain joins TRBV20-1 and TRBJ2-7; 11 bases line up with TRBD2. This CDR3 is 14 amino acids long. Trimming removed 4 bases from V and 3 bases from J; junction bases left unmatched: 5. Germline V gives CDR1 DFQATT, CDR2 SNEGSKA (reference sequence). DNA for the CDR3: TGCAGTGCTATCGGACTAGCGGGCCTCTACGAGCAGTACTTC. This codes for CSAIGLAGLYEQYF.

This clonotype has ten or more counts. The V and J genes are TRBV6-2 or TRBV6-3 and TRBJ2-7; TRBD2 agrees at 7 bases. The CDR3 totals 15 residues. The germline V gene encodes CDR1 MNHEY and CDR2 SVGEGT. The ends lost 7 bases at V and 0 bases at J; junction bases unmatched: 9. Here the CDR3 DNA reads TGTGCCAGCAAGCCGGCGCTAGCGGACTCCTACGAGCAGTACTTC. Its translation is CASKPALADSYEQYF.

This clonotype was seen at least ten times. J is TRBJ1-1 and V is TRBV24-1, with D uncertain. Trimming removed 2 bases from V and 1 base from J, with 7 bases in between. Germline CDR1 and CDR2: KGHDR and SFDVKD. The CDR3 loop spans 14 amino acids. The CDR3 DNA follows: TGTGCCACCAGTGATTCGAACAGGAACACTGAAGCTTTCTTT. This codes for CATSDSNRNTEAFF.

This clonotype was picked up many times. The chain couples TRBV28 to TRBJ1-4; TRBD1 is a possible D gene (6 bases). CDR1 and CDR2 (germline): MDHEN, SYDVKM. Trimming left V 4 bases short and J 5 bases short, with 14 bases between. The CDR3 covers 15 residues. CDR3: CASSSRDILNEKLFF. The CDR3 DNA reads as TGTGCCAGCAGTTCCCGGGACATTCTAAATGAAAAACTGTTTTTT.

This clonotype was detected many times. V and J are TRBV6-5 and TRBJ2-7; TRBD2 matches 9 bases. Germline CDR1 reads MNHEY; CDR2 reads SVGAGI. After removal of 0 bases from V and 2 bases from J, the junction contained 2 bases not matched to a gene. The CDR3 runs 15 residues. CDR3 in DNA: TGTGCCAGCAGTTACTCAGCTAGCGGGACCTACGAGCAGTACTTC. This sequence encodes CASSYSASGTYEQYF.

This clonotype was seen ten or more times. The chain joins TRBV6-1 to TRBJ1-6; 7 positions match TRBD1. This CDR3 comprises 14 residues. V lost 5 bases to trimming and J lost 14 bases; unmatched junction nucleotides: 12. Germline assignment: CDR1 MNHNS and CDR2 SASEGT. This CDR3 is CASSTFGGGYSLHF. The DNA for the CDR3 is TGTGCCAGCAGTACATTTGGAGGGGGCTATTCCCTCCACTTT.

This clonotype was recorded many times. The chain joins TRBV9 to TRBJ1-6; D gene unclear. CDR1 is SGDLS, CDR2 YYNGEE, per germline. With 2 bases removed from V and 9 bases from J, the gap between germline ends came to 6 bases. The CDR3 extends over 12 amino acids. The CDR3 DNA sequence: TGTGCCAGCAGCGTCCCAGGTTCACCCCTCCACTTT. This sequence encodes CASSVPGSPLHF.

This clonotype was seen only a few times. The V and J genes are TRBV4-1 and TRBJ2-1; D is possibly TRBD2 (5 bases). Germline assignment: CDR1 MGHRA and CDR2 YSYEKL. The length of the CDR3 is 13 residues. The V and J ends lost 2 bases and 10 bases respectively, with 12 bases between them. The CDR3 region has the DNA TGCGCCAGCAGCCAACGGGAAGGAGGAGAGCAGTTCTTC. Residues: CASSQREGGEQFF.

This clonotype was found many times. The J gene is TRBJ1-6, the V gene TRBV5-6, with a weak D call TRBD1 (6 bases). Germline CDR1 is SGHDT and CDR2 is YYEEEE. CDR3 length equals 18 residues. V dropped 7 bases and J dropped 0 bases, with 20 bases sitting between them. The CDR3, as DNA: TGTGCCAGCTGGCGGGGGGGGGCCAGGAGCTCCTATAATTCACCCCTCCACTTT. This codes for CASWRGGARSSYNSPLHF. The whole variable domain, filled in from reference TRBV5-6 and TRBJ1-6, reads DAGVTQSPTHLIKTRGQQVTLRCSPKSGHDTVSWYQQALGQGPQFIFQYYEEEERQRGNFPDRFSGHQFPNYSSELNVNALLLGDSALYLCASWRGGARSSYNSPLHFGNGTRLTVT.

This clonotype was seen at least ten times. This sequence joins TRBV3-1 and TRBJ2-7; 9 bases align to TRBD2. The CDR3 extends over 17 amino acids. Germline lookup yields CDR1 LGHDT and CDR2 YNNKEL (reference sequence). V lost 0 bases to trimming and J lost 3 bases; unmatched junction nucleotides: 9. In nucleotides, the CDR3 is TGTGCCAGCAGCCAAGATCAGCGGAGCGGGGGGTTCTACGAGCAGTACTTC. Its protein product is CASSQDQRSGGFYEQYF.

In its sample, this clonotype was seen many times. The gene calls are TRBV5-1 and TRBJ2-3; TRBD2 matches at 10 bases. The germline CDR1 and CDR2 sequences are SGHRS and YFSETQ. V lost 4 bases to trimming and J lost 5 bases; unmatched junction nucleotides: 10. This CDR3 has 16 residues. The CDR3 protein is CASSLGSGGAGDTQYF. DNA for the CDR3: TGCGCCAGCAGCCTGGGGAGCGGGGGGGCCGGAGATACGCAGTATTTT.

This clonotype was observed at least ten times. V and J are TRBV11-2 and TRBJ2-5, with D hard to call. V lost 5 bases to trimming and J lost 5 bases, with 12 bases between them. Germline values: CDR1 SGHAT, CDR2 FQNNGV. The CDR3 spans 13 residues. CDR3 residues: CASSGYLVETQYF. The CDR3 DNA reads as TGTGCCAGCAGCGGGTACCTAGTGGAGACCCAGTACTTC.

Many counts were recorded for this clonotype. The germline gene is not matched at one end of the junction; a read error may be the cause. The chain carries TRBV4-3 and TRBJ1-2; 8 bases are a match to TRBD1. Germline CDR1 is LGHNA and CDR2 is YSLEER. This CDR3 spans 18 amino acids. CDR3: CASIQERVTGARGYGYTF. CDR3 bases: TGCGCCAGCATCCAAGAGAGGGTGACAGGGGCCAGGGGGTATGGCTACACCTTC.

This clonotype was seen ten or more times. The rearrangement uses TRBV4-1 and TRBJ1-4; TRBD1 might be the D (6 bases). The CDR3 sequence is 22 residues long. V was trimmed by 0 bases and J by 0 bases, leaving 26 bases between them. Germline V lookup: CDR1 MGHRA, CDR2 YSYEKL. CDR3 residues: CASSQEGHASSGQPATNEKLFF. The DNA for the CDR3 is TGCGCCAGCAGCCAAGAGGGGCATGCTTCCTCTGGACAGCCCGCAACTAATGAAAAACTGTTTTTT.

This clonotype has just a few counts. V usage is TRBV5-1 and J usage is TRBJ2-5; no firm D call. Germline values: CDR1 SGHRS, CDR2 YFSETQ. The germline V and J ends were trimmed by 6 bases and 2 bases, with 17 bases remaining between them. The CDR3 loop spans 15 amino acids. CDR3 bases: TGCGCCAGCACGTTGGGAAGCAGCCAACAAGAGACCCAGTACTTC. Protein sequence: CASTLGSSQQETQYF.

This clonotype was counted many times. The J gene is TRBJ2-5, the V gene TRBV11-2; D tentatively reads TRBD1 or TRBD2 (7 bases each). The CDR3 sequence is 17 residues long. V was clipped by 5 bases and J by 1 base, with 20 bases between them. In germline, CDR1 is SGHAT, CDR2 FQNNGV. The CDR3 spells CASSPNRGEGAQETQYF. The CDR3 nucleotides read TGTGCCAGCAGCCCCAATCGCGGGGAGGGGGCCCAAGAGACCCAGTACTTC.

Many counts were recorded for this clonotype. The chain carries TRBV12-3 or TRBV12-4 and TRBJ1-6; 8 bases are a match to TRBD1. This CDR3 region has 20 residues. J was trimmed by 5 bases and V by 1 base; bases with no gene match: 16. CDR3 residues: CASSLVPPGQGLRNNSPLHF. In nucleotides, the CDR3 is TGTGCCAGCAGTTTAGTCCCCCCCGGACAGGGACTCAGAAATAATTCACCCCTCCACTTT.

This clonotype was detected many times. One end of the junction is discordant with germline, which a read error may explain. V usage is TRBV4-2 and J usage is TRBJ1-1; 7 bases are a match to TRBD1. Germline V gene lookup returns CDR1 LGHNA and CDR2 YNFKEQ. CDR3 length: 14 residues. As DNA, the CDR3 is TGTGCCAGCAGCCTATACAGGGGAAACACTGAATCTTTCTTT. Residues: CASSLYRGNTESFF.

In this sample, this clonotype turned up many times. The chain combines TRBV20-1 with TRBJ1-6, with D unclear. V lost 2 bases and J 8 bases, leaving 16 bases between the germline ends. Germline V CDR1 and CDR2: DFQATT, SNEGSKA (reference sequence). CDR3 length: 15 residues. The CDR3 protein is CSARLADNRYSPLHF. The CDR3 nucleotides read TGCAGTGCTAGATTGGCAGACAATCGGTATTCACCCCTCCACTTT.

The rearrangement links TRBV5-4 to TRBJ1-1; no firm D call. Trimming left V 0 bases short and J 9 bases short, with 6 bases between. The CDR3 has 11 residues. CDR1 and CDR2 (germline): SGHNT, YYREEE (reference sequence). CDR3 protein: CASSLGRKAFF. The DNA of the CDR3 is TGTGCCAGCAGCTTGGGGAGGAAAGCTTTCTTT.

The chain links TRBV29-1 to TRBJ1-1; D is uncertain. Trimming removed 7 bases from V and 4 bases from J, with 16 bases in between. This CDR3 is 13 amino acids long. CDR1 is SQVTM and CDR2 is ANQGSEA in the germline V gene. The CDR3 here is CSAVGKSSTEAFF. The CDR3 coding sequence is TGCAGCGCCGTGGGGAAGTCGAGCACTGAAGCTTTCTTT.

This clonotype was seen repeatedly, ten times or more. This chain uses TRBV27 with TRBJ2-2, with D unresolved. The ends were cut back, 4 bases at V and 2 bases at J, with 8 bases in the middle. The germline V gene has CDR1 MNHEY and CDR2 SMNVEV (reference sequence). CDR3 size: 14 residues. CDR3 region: CASSSLGNTGELFF. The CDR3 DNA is TGTGCCAGCAGTTCCTTGGGTAACACCGGGGAGCTGTTTTTT.

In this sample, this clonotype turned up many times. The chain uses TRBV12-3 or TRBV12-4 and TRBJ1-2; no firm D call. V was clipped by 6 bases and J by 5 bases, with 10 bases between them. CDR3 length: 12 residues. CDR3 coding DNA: TGTGCCAGCAGCCCTACACCATATGGCTACACCTTC. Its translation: CASSPTPYGYTF.

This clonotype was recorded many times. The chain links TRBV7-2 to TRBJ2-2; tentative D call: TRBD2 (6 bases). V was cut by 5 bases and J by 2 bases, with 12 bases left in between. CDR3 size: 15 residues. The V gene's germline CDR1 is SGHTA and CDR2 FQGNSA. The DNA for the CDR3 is TGTGCCAGCAGCCTTAGCGGTGGCAACACCGGGGAGCTGTTTTTT. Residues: CASSLSGGNTGELFF.